One and the same sample provided the 28 T cell receptor beta chains below, sequenced in a study of early T cells in non-severe SARS-CoV-2 infection. In TCRdb, the 5' RACE reads were re-called with MiXCR into one record per CDR3 protein. This sample has over 70,000 distinct CDR3 sequences, with 14% found just once. Specimen: whole blood, collected at baseline. The receptor set was obtained from an adult who was a healthcare worker with PCR-confirmed SARS-CoV-2 infection or an uninfected control (not recorded which).

The rearrangement links TRBV15 to TRBJ2-2; D not resolved. The length of the CDR3 is 12 residues. Trimming shortened V by 8 bases and J by 6 bases, and 10 bases separated the two germline ends. Per germline, CDR1 LNHNV and CDR2 YYDKDF (reference sequence). CDR3 sequence: CATPRWPGELFF. The CDR3 region has the DNA TGTGCCACCCCCCGGTGGCCCGGGGAGCTGTTTTTT. The full variable domain, rest sourced from reference TRBV15 and TRBJ2-2, is DAMVIQNPRYQVTQFGKPVTLSCSQTLNHNVMYWYQQKSSQAPKLLFHYYDKDFNNEADTPDNFQSRRPNTSFCFLDIRSPGLGDTAMYLCATPRWPGELFFGEGSRLTVL.

This clonotype turned up a few times. The chain combines TRBV16 with TRBJ2-7; either TRBD1 or TRBD2 may fit D (6 bases each). CDR3 size: 13 residues. The V gene's germline CDR1 is KGHSY and CDR2 FQNENV. V was shortened by 5 bases and J by 5 bases, with 13 bases between the two germline ends. CDR3 bases: TGTGCCAGCAGCGCCCTGGGGGGCGACGAGCAGTACTTC. Its translation: CASSALGGDEQYF.

This clonotype was recorded a few times. The chain combines TRBV30 with TRBJ2-7, with TRBD1 identical over 9 bases. Germline lookup yields CDR1 GTSNPN and CDR2 SVGIG (reference sequence). This CDR3 has 14 residues. With 2 bases clipped from V and 5 bases from J, the junction kept 7 bases outside the gene matches. CDR3 in DNA: TGTGCCTGGAGTTTCGGACAGGGGACCCACGAGCAGTACTTC. Translated, it gives CAWSFGQGTHEQYF.

The genes are TRBV13 and TRBJ1-3; no clear D gene. The V and J ends lost 2 bases and 0 bases respectively, with 8 bases between them. Per the germline V gene, CDR1 is PRHDT and CDR2 is FYEKMQ (reference sequence). This CDR3 has 15 residues. The chain's CDR3 is CASSLQRHSGNTIYF. CDR3 nucleotide sequence: TGTGCCAGCAGCTTACAGCGCCACTCTGGAAACACCATATATTTT.

This clonotype appeared a few times. The chain carries TRBV2 and TRBJ2-7; D ambiguous. Germline assignment: CDR1 SNHLY and CDR2 FYNNEI. Trimming took 6 bases from V and 9 from J, leaving 15 bases between them. The CDR3 has 12 residues. The CDR3 is CASSADRSLQYF. The CDR3 bases are TGTGCCAGCAGCGCCGACCGTTCCTTGCAGTACTTC.

The sample holds a few counts of this clonotype. V and J are TRBV20-1 and TRBJ2-3; 7 bases are shared with TRBD2. With V trimmed by 2 bases and J by 0 bases, 5 bases remained unmatched. This CDR3 has 15 amino acids. Germline CDR1 and CDR2: DFQATT and SNEGSKA (reference sequence). The CDR3 DNA reads TGCAGTGCTAGATGGGCTAGCGGTAGCACAGATACGCAGTATTTT. Translating it yields CSARWASGSTDTQYF.

By frequency in the sample, this clonotype is medium-sized (0.01 to 0.1%). This chain connects TRBV19 to TRBJ2-7; D is tentatively TRBD1 or TRBD2 (5 bases each). The CDR3 runs 14 residues. The V and J ends lost 5 bases and 2 bases respectively, with 13 bases between them. Germline CDR1 LNHDA, CDR2 SQIVND (reference sequence). CDR3 coding DNA: TGTGCCAGTAGTTACCGGGACGGAGCCTACGAGCAGTACTTC. Amino acid sequence: CASSYRDGAYEQYF.

V and J are TRBV6-6 and TRBJ2-2; D uncertain. Germline CDR1 is MNHNY and CDR2 is SVGAGI (reference sequence). V lost 7 bases and J 1 base, leaving 10 bases between the germline ends. The CDR3 is made up of 14 amino acids. In DNA form, the CDR3 reads TGTGCCAGCAACCGCGACGGGAACACCGGGGAGCTGTTTTTT. It encodes CASNRDGNTGELFF.

This chain joins TRBV7-8 and TRBJ1-5, with 8 bases fitting TRBD1. The germline V gene encodes CDR1 SGHVS and CDR2 FQNEAQ. Losses at the gene ends were 6 bases for V and 5 bases for J; bases not matched to a gene: 6. This CDR3 is built from 14 residues. The CDR3 loop reads CASSPDRGDQPQHF. The CDR3, as DNA: TGTGCCAGCAGTCCCGACAGGGGCGATCAGCCCCAGCATTTT.

The V call is TRBV20-1, the J call TRBJ2-7; weak D call: TRBD2 (5 bases). V shed 5 bases and J shed 4 bases, with 12 bases lying between them. Germline-derived CDR1 and CDR2 are DFQATT and SNEGSKA (reference sequence). This CDR3 comprises 12 residues. CDR3 bases: TGCAGTGCTTCGGAGGACGGGTACGAGCAGTACTTC. Its protein is CSASEDGYEQYF.

Many counts were recorded for this clonotype. This chain uses TRBV7-6 with TRBJ1-1; TRBD1 matches 9 bases. J was trimmed by 1 base and V by 4 bases; bases with no gene match: 4. Germline V CDR1 and CDR2: SGHVS, FNYEAQ. The CDR3 spans 15 residues. DNA for the CDR3: TGTGCCAGCAGCTCTACAGGGGGCGCGAACACTGAAGCTTTCTTT. Its protein is CASSSTGGANTEAFF.

A few counts support this clonotype. V is TRBV7-7 and J is TRBJ2-3; 7 bases are shared with TRBD2. The CDR3 is made up of 16 amino acids. The germline V gene encodes CDR1 SSHAT and CDR2 FNYEAQ (reference sequence). With V trimmed by 3 bases and J by 1 base, 7 bases remained unmatched. CDR3 amino acids: CASSLRGRGGTDTQYF. The DNA of the CDR3 is TGTGCCAGCAGCTTGCGCGGGAGAGGGGGCACAGATACGCAGTATTTT.

The rearrangement joins TRBV5-1 to TRBJ2-3; 8 nucleotides match TRBD2. The CDR3 extends over 15 amino acids. V lost 1 base to trimming and J lost 3 bases; unmatched junction nucleotides: 4. The germline V gene encodes CDR1 SGHRS and CDR2 YFSETQ. CDR3 region: CASSLSGRVTDTQYF. DNA for the CDR3: TGCGCCAGCAGCTTGAGCGGGAGAGTGACAGATACGCAGTATTTT.

This clonotype was picked up many times. The rearrangement uses TRBV7-8 and TRBJ1-4; D ambiguous. V was clipped by 2 bases and J by 5 bases, with 6 bases between them. The CDR3 has 13 residues. Germline-derived CDR1 and CDR2 are SGHVS and FQNEAQ. CDR3 bases: TGTGCCAGCAGCTTAAACGGGAATGAAAAACTGTTTTTT. Protein: CASSLNGNEKLFF.

This sequence joins TRBV19 and TRBJ2-2; 11 bases map to TRBD1. Germline V CDR1 and CDR2: LNHDA, SQIVND (reference sequence). CDR3 length: 14 amino acids. V lost 4 bases and J lost 6; bases outside the gene matches: 1. CDR3 bases: TGTGCCAGTAGTAGGACAGGGGGCTCCGGGGAGCTGTTTTTT. Translated, it gives CASSRTGGSGELFF.

This clonotype was observed a few times. The V gene is TRBV6-1, the J gene TRBJ2-3; D is undetermined. The CDR3 consists of 13 residues. The germline CDR1 and CDR2 sequences are MNHNS and SASEGT. V gave up 7 bases and J gave up 0 bases, with 8 bases separating them. The CDR3 DNA is TGTGCCAGCAAAAGAGCTAGCACAGATACGCAGTATTTT. The encoded protein is CASKRASTDTQYF.

In this sample, this clonotype turned up many times. The chain joins TRBV7-9 to TRBJ1-3, with no clear D. Germline V lookup: CDR1 SEHNR, CDR2 FQNEAQ (reference sequence). The CDR3 loop spans 12 amino acids. With 2 bases removed from V and 4 bases from J, the gap between germline ends came to 3 bases. This CDR3 reads CASSLSGNTIYF. CDR3 DNA: TGTGCCAGCAGCTTATCCGGAAACACCATATATTTT.

The chain carries TRBV5-1 and TRBJ2-7; weak D call: TRBD2 (5 bases). Trimming took 3 bases from V and 7 from J, leaving 17 bases between them. The CDR3 has 14 residues. Germline CDR1 and CDR2: SGHRS and YFSETQ. This CDR3 reads CASSSRTLEVEQYF. CDR3 DNA: TGCGCCAGCAGCTCCCGGACGCTGGAGGTAGAGCAGTACTTC. The whole variable domain, filled in from reference TRBV5-1 and TRBJ2-7, reads KAGVTQTPRYLIKTRGQQVTLSCSPISGHRSVSWYQQTPGQGLQFLFEYFSETQRNKGNFPGRFSGRQFSNSRSEMNVSTLELGDSALYLCASSSRTLEVEQYFGPGTRLTVT.

This clonotype was observed a handful of times. CDR3 in amino acids: CSARGLAGNEQYF. Written as DNA, the CDR3 is TGCAGTGCTCGCGGACTAGCGGGAAACGAGCAGTACTTC. The J gene is TRBJ2-7, the V gene TRBV20-1; 12 positions match TRBD2. The germline V gene encodes CDR1 DFQATT and CDR2 SNEGSKA (reference sequence). The CDR3 sequence is 13 residues long. J was trimmed by 5 bases and V by 5 bases; bases with no gene match: 4.

This clonotype was seen ten or more times. The V gene is TRBV9, the J gene TRBJ2-1, with 9 nucleotides matching TRBD2. Trimming at V came to 0 bases and at J to 8 bases, leaving 6 bases not matched to a gene. The CDR3 contains 15 residues. Germline CDR1 SGDLS, CDR2 YYNGEE. The CDR3 DNA sequence: TGTGCCAGCAGCGTAGGCGGGAGGGCCCTTGATGAGCAGTTCTTC. Translation: CASSVGGRALDEQFF.

The chain has TRBV28 and TRBJ2-3; D possibly corresponds to TRBD1 (6 bases). The germline V and J ends were trimmed by 7 bases and 1 base, with 15 bases remaining between them. CDR1 is MDHEN, CDR2 SYDVKM, per germline. The CDR3 is made up of 15 amino acids. CDR3 residues: CASISGAGGTDTQYF. The CDR3 nucleotides read TGTGCCAGCATCTCAGGGGCAGGGGGCACAGATACGCAGTATTTT.

The V and J genes are TRBV5-1 and TRBJ1-5; D not certain. V lost 2 bases and J 2 bases, leaving 8 bases between the germline ends. The germline V gene has CDR1 SGHRS and CDR2 YFSETQ. The CDR3 length is 14 residues. CDR3 protein: CASSLEGGNQPQHF. CDR3 nucleotide sequence: TGCGCCAGCAGCTTAGAAGGAGGCAATCAGCCCCAGCATTTT.

This clonotype was seen a handful of times. This chain connects TRBV18 to TRBJ2-3; 13 nucleotides align to TRBD2. The CDR3 covers 18 residues. V gave up 1 base and J gave up 1 base; unmatched junction bases: 5. CDR1 is KGHSH and CDR2 is LQKENI in the germline V gene. The CDR3: CASSPRSGLAGGTDTQYF. The CDR3 nucleotides are TGTGCCAGCTCACCACGATCAGGACTAGCGGGGGGCACAGATACGCAGTATTTT. Full variable domain (rest looked up from reference TRBV18 and TRBJ2-3): NAGVMQNPRHLVRRRGQEARLRCSPMKGHSHVYWYRQLPEEGLKFMVYLQKENIIDESGMPKERFSAEFPKEGPSILRIQQVVRGDSAAYFCASSPRSGLAGGTDTQYFGPGTRLTVL.

This clonotype was seen just once. The chain is built from TRBV7-7 and TRBJ2-7; no clear D gene. The V end was cut by 5 bases, the J end by 1 base, with 12 bases between. The CDR3 is 14 amino acids. Germline V CDR1 and CDR2: SSHAT, FNYEAQ (reference sequence). CDR3 DNA sequence: TGTGCCAGCAGCCCCGGTGTGGCGTCCTACGAGCAGTACTTC. It specifies CASSPGVASYEQYF. Full variable domain (remainder filled in from reference TRBV7-7 and TRBJ2-7): GAGVSQSPRYKVTKRGQDVTLRCDPISSHATLYWYQQALGQGPEFLTYFNYEAQPDKSGLPSDRFSAERPEGSISTLTIQRTEQRDSAMYRCASSPGVASYEQYFGPGTRLTVT.

This clonotype was found a few times. The V gene is TRBV7-9, the J gene TRBJ1-2; maybe TRBD1 (5 bases). The length of the CDR3 is 16 residues. Trimming cost V 2 bases and J 0 bases, with 13 bases left between them. Germline-derived CDR1 and CDR2 are SEHNR and FQNEAQ (reference sequence). The CDR3 nucleotides are TGTGCCAGCAGCTTACAGGGAACACCCACTAACTATGGCTACACCTTC. Residues: CASSLQGTPTNYGYTF.

This chain joins TRBV5-6 and TRBJ2-5; a possible D gene is TRBD2 (5 bases). Germline V gene lookup returns CDR1 SGHDT and CDR2 YYEEEE. There are 13 residues in the CDR3. The V gene lost 4 bases and the J gene lost 1 base, with 8 bases spanning the gap. CDR3 amino acids: CASSQDFQETQYF. As DNA, the CDR3 is TGTGCCAGCAGCCAGGACTTCCAAGAGACCCAGTACTTC.

This clonotype has ten or more counts. V is TRBV20-1 and J is TRBJ1-4, with a possible D match to TRBD1 (5 bases). The V and J ends lost 7 bases and 4 bases respectively, with 16 bases between them. There are 14 residues in the CDR3. Germline lookup yields CDR1 DFQATT and CDR2 SNEGSKA (reference sequence). CDR3 sequence reads: CSVRSGAGNEKLFF. For the CDR3, the DNA is TGCAGTGTCCGTTCCGGGGCCGGTAATGAAAAACTGTTTTTT.

The rearrangement uses TRBV6-2 or TRBV6-3 and TRBJ2-7, with D unclear. V lost 4 bases and J 9 bases, leaving 10 bases between the germline ends. The germline V gene encodes CDR1 MNHEY and CDR2 SVGEGT. This CDR3 spans 11 amino acids. The CDR3 here is CASSSLWWQYF. Here the CDR3 DNA reads TGTGCCAGCAGTTCCCTTTGGTGGCAGTACTTC.